This T cell receptor (beta chain) was recorded in a study of T cells after yellow fever vaccination. Study details: Libraries from low-cell-number fractions were prepared with the SMART-Seq v4 Ultra Low Input RNA kit. Study observations and caveats: Booster sampling recovered most clones from primary vaccination (around 97% CD4, around 90% CD8). It was a weaker secondary response, yet one that peaked faster, at day 5 versus 15.

The CDR3 length is 14 residues. Germline V gives CDR1 SGHRS, CDR2 YFSETQ. V lost 4 bases, J lost 2 bases, and 12 bases lay in between. Using its own MiXCR run on the 5' RACE reads, TCRdb lists one record per CDR3 protein. The data contain fewer than 450,000 distinct CDR3 sequences, around 8.1% of them singletons. This clonotype was seen a few times. What it binds is unknown. The sequence came from a man between 18 and 35 years old who received the YFV17D yellow fever vaccine. The chain recombines TRBV5-1 with TRBJ2-5; no clear D. Sequencing used PBMCs, obtained approximately 40 days after the first yellow fever vaccination. CDR3 sequence (DNA): TGCGCCAGCAGCCCCGGGTCGCAGCAAGAGACCCAGTACTTC. Amino acids: CASSPGSQQETQYF.